The 30 T cell receptor beta chains below all came from one sample that was sequenced in a study of cytomegalovirus exposure and HLA in healthy donors. The study ran its PCR with 60 Vbeta and 13 Jbeta primers. Clones were read by immunoSEQ multiplex PCR, and TCRdb kept only the in-frame ones, dropping some. The specimen's table records approximately 75,000 clones. The sequenced sample consisted of PBMCs. All receptors come from a man aged 35-49 years in good health and CMV-seronegative.

This rearrangement joins TRBV20-1 to TRBJ2-7; D is unresolved. Trimming left V 5 bases short and J 0 bases short, with 5 bases between. The CDR3 covers 11 residues. Germline CDR1 DFQATT, CDR2 SNEGSKA (reference sequence). CDR3 sequence: CSAWSSYEQYF. The DNA of the CDR3 is TGCAGTGCTTGGAGCTCCTACGAGCAGTACTTC.

This sequence joins TRBV2 and TRBJ2-7, with a weak D call TRBD2 (6 bases). The length of the CDR3 is 14 residues. Germline CDR1 reads SNHLY; CDR2 reads FYNNEI. Deletions cut 3 bases from V and 2 bases from J, with 11 bases between. The CDR3 loop is CASSERRGAYEQYF. CDR3 coding DNA: TGTGCCAGCAGTGAGAGGCGGGGAGCCTACGAGCAGTACTTC.

The chain recombines TRBV7-6 with TRBJ1-4; D is undetermined. From germline, CDR1 is SGHVS and CDR2 FNYEAQ. The CDR3 sequence is 16 residues long. V was trimmed by 5 bases and J by 0 bases, leaving 13 bases between them. The CDR3 here is CASSQTPPATNEKLFF. The CDR3 DNA follows: TGTGCCAGCAGCCAAACACCACCCGCAACTAATGAAAAACTGTTTTTT.

The genes are TRBV10-3 and TRBJ1-4, with a tentative D call TRBD1 (6 bases). Germline assignment: CDR1 ENHRY and CDR2 SYGVKD. CDR3 length: 16 residues. V dropped 0 bases and J dropped 4 bases, with 12 bases sitting between them. CDR3 sequence (DNA): TGTGCCATCAGTGAGTCGATGCCCAGGGGTAATGAAAAACTGTTTTTT. It encodes CAISESMPRGNEKLFF.

This chain uses TRBV6-5 with TRBJ1-2, with D possibly TRBD1 on 5 matching bases. V lost 6 bases, J lost 4 bases, and 15 bases lay in between. CDR1 and CDR2 (germline): MNHEY, SVGAGI. The CDR3 is 14 amino acids. The CDR3 coding sequence is TGTGCCAGCAGCGCCCAGGGAGGCGGCTATGGCTACACCTTC. This sequence encodes CASSAQGGGYGYTF.

The V call is TRBV10-2, the J call TRBJ2-7; 10 nucleotides line up with TRBD2. The CDR3 contains 14 residues. Trimming at V came to 7 bases and at J to 0 bases, leaving 3 bases not matched to a gene. The germline V gene has CDR1 WSHSY and CDR2 SAAADI. The CDR3 loop is CASIPSGSSYEQYF. CDR3 sequence (DNA): TGCGCCAGCATTCCTAGCGGGAGCTCCTACGAGCAGTACTTC.

V gene TRBV27 combines with J gene TRBJ1-5; D uncertain. Trimming shortened V by 2 bases and J by 3 bases, and 5 bases separated the two germline ends. The CDR3 has 13 amino acids. From germline, CDR1 is MNHEY and CDR2 SMNVEV (reference sequence). The CDR3: CASSLVANQPQHF. The CDR3 DNA reads TGTGCCAGCAGTTTAGTGGCCAATCAGCCCCAGCATTTT.

The chain couples TRBV15 to TRBJ2-7; a weak D match, TRBD2 (5 bases). Germline assignment: CDR1 LNHNV and CDR2 YYDKDF (reference sequence). With 5 bases removed from V and 2 bases from J, the gap between germline ends came to 16 bases. CDR3 length: 15 residues. In DNA, the CDR3 is TGTGCCACCAGCCCCCTCCTGACTAAAACCTACGAGCAGTACTTC. It specifies CATSPLLTKTYEQYF.

J is TRBJ1-3 and V is TRBV2; D is uncertain. The ends were cut back, 3 bases at V and 0 bases at J, with 12 bases in the middle. The CDR3 has 16 amino acids. Germline-derived CDR1 and CDR2 are SNHLY and FYNNEI. The CDR3 here is CASSELGRDSGNTIYF. CDR3 DNA sequence: TGTGCCAGCAGTGAGTTAGGACGGGACTCTGGAAACACCATATATTTT.

The V call is TRBV28, the J call TRBJ1-5; 9 bases map to TRBD1. Germline V gene sequence: CDR1 MDHEN, CDR2 SYDVKM. V lost 1 base, J lost 5 bases, and 9 bases stayed unmatched. The length of the CDR3 is 17 residues. CDR3 sequence reads: CASSLSGTGSRHQPQHF. The CDR3 DNA reads TGTGCCAGCAGTTTATCCGGGACAGGGAGCCGACATCAGCCCCAGCATTTT.

The V call is TRBV7-2, the J call TRBJ2-7, with a possible D match to TRBD2 (7 bases). Per germline, CDR1 SGHTA and CDR2 FQGNSA. The CDR3 length is 14 residues. Deletions cut 3 bases from V and 3 bases from J, with 12 bases between. The CDR3 sequence: CASSLRAGHYEQYF. CDR3 DNA: TGTGCCAGCAGCTTGCGAGCGGGACACTACGAGCAGTACTTC.

This chain links TRBV28 with TRBJ1-2; TRBD1 matches 8 bases. The CDR3 is 15 amino acids. The germline gives CDR1 MDHEN, CDR2 SYDVKM. J was trimmed by 2 bases and V by 6 bases; bases with no gene match: 8. The chain's CDR3 is CASRSRGRGNYGYTF. CDR3 DNA: TGTGCCAGCAGAAGCAGGGGGCGAGGGAACTATGGCTACACCTTC.

The chain employs TRBV14 and TRBJ1-1, with TRBD1 matching over 7 bases. The ends lost 4 bases at V and 8 bases at J; junction bases unmatched: 7. This CDR3 spans 13 amino acids. The V gene's germline CDR1 is SGHDN and CDR2 FVKESK. As DNA, the CDR3 is TGTGCCAGCAGCCCAGACAGGGATAGGGAAGCTTTCTTT. This codes for CASSPDRDREAFF. Variable domain in full (rest from reference TRBV14 and TRBJ1-1): EAGVTQFPSHSVIEKGQTVTLRCDPISGHDNLYWYRRVMGKEIKFLLHFVKESKQDESGMPNNRFLAERTGGTYSTLKVQPAELEDSGVYFCASSPDRDREAFFGQGTRLTVV.

The chain is built from TRBV11-2 and TRBJ2-7; D might be TRBD1 (5 bases). Germline loops: CDR1 SGHAT, CDR2 FQNNGV. The CDR3 spans 14 residues. V was clipped by 1 base and J by 4 bases, with 11 bases between them. DNA for the CDR3: TGTGCCAGCAGCTTAGTCCCAGGGTTTTACGAGCAGTACTTC. Residues: CASSLVPGFYEQYF.

CDR3 nucleotide sequence: TGTGCCAGCCCTAGGGGAACTAGCGGACGAAATGAGCAGTTCTTC. Amino acid sequence: CASPRGTSGRNEQFF. The V call is TRBV2, the J call TRBJ2-1; the match to TRBD2 covers 8 bases. The junction had 13 bases not matched to a gene; V was cut back by 8 bases and J by 7 bases. The CDR3 has 15 amino acids. Germline CDR1 and CDR2: SNHLY and FYNNEI.

This chain uses TRBV10-3 with TRBJ1-1; possible D gene TRBD1, 5 bases. With 0 bases removed from V and 3 bases from J, the gap between germline ends came to 29 bases. CDR3 length: 21 amino acids. Germline V gene data show CDR1 as ENHRY and CDR2 as SYGVKD. The CDR3 DNA follows: TGTGCCATCAGTGAGTCGGGAGGGCATGGGGCCATCAGTACAACGGACACTGAAGCTTTCTTT. Its translation is CAISESGGHGAISTTDTEAFF.

The V and J genes are TRBV6-5 and TRBJ1-5; tentative D call: TRBD1 (6 bases). Germline CDR1 and CDR2: MNHEY and SVGAGI. V was pared by 6 bases and J by 2 bases, with 14 bases between. The CDR3 consists of 15 residues. CDR3 in DNA: TGTGCCAGCAGATTACAGGGAGGGGGCAATCAGCCCCAGCATTTT. Translating gives CASRLQGGGNQPQHF.

The rearrangement uses TRBV5-1 and TRBJ2-1; TRBD2 matches at 12 bases. The CDR3 is 14 residues long. The V gene's germline CDR1 is SGHRS and CDR2 YFSETQ. The V segment lost 7 bases and the J segment 6 bases; nucleotides outside the gene matches: 5. CDR3 bases: TGCGCCAGCGCCACTAGCGGGGGGCCCAATGAGCAGTTCTTC. Protein sequence: CASATSGGPNEQFF.

This chain links TRBV27 with TRBJ2-5, with 7 positions matching TRBD1. CDR3 length equals 16 residues. Germline V lookup: CDR1 MNHEY, CDR2 SMNVEV (reference sequence). V dropped 6 bases and J dropped 3; count of bases not matched to a gene: 13. CDR3 coding DNA: TGTGCCAGCAGCACTATCGACAGGGTTAACGAAGAGACCCAGTACTTC. Translating gives CASSTIDRVNEETQYF.

The J gene is TRBJ1-2, the V gene TRBV10-1; a weak D match, TRBD1 (5 bases). CDR3 length: 17 residues. Germline V lookup: CDR1 WNHNN, CDR2 SYGVQD (reference sequence). V lost 2 bases and J 3 bases, leaving 19 bases between the germline ends. The CDR3 sequence is CASSEKRQTAPDYGYTF. DNA for the CDR3: TGCGCCAGCAGTGAGAAGCGACAGACTGCCCCGGACTATGGCTACACCTTC.

The chain couples TRBV5-5 to TRBJ2-1; 10 bases are shared with TRBD1. CDR3 size: 15 residues. V was clipped by 6 bases and J by 1 base; unmatched bases: 4. Germline V gene data show CDR1 as SGHKS and CDR2 as YYEKEE (reference sequence). CDR3 sequence reads: CASTGDRGSYNEQFF. The CDR3 DNA follows: TGTGCCAGCACGGGGGACAGGGGATCCTACAATGAGCAGTTCTTC.

This chain uses TRBV11-2 with TRBJ1-1, with D uncertain. The CDR3 covers 15 residues. Trimming stripped 5 bases from V and 6 bases from J, with 19 bases between. Germline CDR1 is SGHAT and CDR2 is FQNNGV. Written as DNA, the CDR3 is TGTGCCAGCAGCCCCCTCGGAGGGCGCGTCCCTGAAGCTTTCTTT. As protein: CASSPLGGRVPEAFF.

The rearrangement joins TRBV6-5 to TRBJ1-1; TRBD1 is a possible D gene (5 bases). V shed 6 bases and J shed 5 bases, with 10 bases lying between them. The CDR3 is made up of 12 amino acids. CDR1 and CDR2 from the germline V gene are MNHEY and SVGAGI. CDR3 region: CASSLRGTEAFF. The CDR3 region has the DNA TGTGCCAGCAGCCTGCGGGGGACTGAAGCTTTCTTT.

The CDR3: CASSLGSGSTDTQYF. As DNA, the CDR3 is TGTGCCAGCAGCTTAGGAAGCGGGAGCACAGATACGCAGTATTTT. The chain is built from TRBV7-9 and TRBJ2-3; D is perhaps TRBD2 (6 bases). Trimming took 1 base from V and 0 from J, leaving 8 bases between them. The CDR3 is made up of 15 amino acids. Germline lookup yields CDR1 SEHNR and CDR2 FQNEAQ (reference sequence).

This chain connects TRBV29-1 to TRBJ1-2; 7 bases are a match to TRBD1. Trimming cost V 4 bases and J 5 bases; bases outside gene matches: 4. The CDR3 has 12 amino acids. Germline assignment: CDR1 SQVTM and CDR2 ANQGSEA. CDR3 sequence (DNA): TGCAGCGTTGGGGACAGAGTATATGGCTACACCTTC. This gives the protein CSVGDRVYGYTF. The full variable domain, completed using reference TRBV29-1 and TRBJ1-2, is SAVISQKPSRDICQRGTSLTIQCQVDSQVTMMFWYRQQPGQSLTLIATANQGSEATYESGFVIDKFPISRPNLTFSTLTVSNMSPEDSSIYLCSVGDRVYGYTFGSGTRLTVV.

V is TRBV10-3 and J is TRBJ2-7; the D gene is possibly TRBD2 (5 bases). V lost 4 bases, J lost 5 bases, and 12 bases lay in between. The CDR3 extends over 13 amino acids. Germline V gene lookup returns CDR1 ENHRY and CDR2 SYGVKD. Here the CDR3 DNA reads TGTGCCATCAGTGGTGGGAGATCCGACGAGCAGTACTTC. Translation gives CAISGGRSDEQYF.

The chain carries TRBV27 and TRBJ2-7; no definite D call. This CDR3 is built from 14 residues. Germline CDR1 reads MNHEY; CDR2 reads SMNVEV (reference sequence). V gave up 5 bases and J gave up 3 bases, with 14 bases separating them. CDR3 in DNA: TGTGCCAGCAGTCCAAACCGGGTCCTCTACGAGCAGTACTTC. This translates into CASSPNRVLYEQYF.

The chain joins TRBV27 to TRBJ1-2; the match to TRBD1 covers 7 bases. Germline V gives CDR1 MNHEY, CDR2 SMNVEV (reference sequence). J lost 0 bases, V lost 6 bases, and 4 bases had no gene match. The CDR3 is made up of 14 amino acids. CDR3 loop: CASSPQGTNYGYTF. CDR3 coding DNA: TGTGCCAGCAGCCCACAGGGGACTAACTATGGCTACACCTTC.

DNA for the CDR3: TGTGCCAGCTCACCACCCTCCCGGGGTAAAGGTGAGCAGTTCTTC. This translates into CASSPPSRGKGEQFF. This chain connects TRBV18 to TRBJ2-1, with D maybe TRBD2 (5 bases). The CDR3 is made up of 15 amino acids. The ends were cut back, 0 bases at V and 9 bases at J, with 15 bases in the middle. Germline V gives CDR1 KGHSH, CDR2 LQKENI.

The chain uses TRBV9 and TRBJ1-2; a possible D gene is TRBD1 (6 bases). This CDR3 is 12 amino acids long. Trimming took 3 bases from V and 7 from J, leaving 10 bases between them. From germline, CDR1 is SGDLS and CDR2 YYNGEE. The CDR3 here is CASSGDRPGYTF. In DNA form, the CDR3 reads TGTGCCAGCAGCGGCGACAGGCCTGGCTACACCTTC.